Given below is one TCR beta chain in context. The clone's antigen remains unknown. No base quality information exists; no much larger clone differs at one position. What the time point label conveys for this sample: about twelve months on ibrutinib. For TCR beta library preparation, approximately 2 micrograms of genomic DNA were extracted from the cryopreserved PBMCs. Longitudinal blood samples from CLL patients receiving ibrutinib monotherapy were subjected to high-throughput TCR beta sequencing. Patients were enrolled in a phase 2 open-label single-center ibrutinib monotherapy trial. These data are taken from a study of cytotoxic CD8 clonotypes in ibrutinib-treated CLL (dated by TCRdb to about 2021). For the wider study: The cohort was composed of about 10 relapsed/refractory and roughly 16 treatment-naive patients; IGHV unmutated status was identified in some 17 patients. Responses were partial in approximately 24 patients and complete in 2; after median approximately 5.5 years follow-up, about 15 stayed in remission and roughly twelve progressed. The response samples were drawn at a median of approximately 12 months into treatment, with a range of about 6 to 40 months. Samples averaged approximately 260,000 productive templates and roughly 86,000 productive rearrangements. Longitudinal samples were obtainable from about 30% of the roughly 90 participants in the trial. Cryopreserved peripheral blood mononuclear cells were obtained before treatment, at response, and at either sustained remission or disease progression. Every sample from remission and from progressive disease was obtained while the patients were still on ibrutinib. Findings and caveats that apply to the study as a whole: Baseline clonality exceeded that of age-matched healthy donors and correlated strongly with circulating CD8+ T-cell counts. Public clonotypes were rare and either contracted or stayed stable during treatment, and the rise in clonality at ibrutinib response reflected the expansion of private clonotypes. At ibrutinib response clonality went up, during sustained remission it held steady, and at progression it dropped back toward baseline. Sampling times were not matched between patients in sustained remission and patients whose disease was progressing, and lymph node repertoires were not examined.

The CDR3 spans 14 residues, from the cysteine through the phenylalanine. The CDR3 DNA has 42 bases and is translated from base 1. The germline V gene (reference sequence) sets CDR1 to MNHNY and CDR2 to SVGAGI. The germline ends are 13 bases apart after V is trimmed by 2 bases and J by 6 bases. Each clonotype received, on average, around 9.6x coverage in deep resolution sequencing performed on a MiSeq, where the target depth lay between 1 in 1 million and 1 in 200,000 T cells. The immunoSEQ hsTCRB Kit was used to generate TCR beta libraries. On the study's bioinformatics: Data were analyzed with ImmunoSEQ Data Assistant and ImmunoSEQ Analyzer, with V, D and J genes assigned per IMGT definitions. Clonality, which ranges from 0 to 1, was calculated as one minus the normalized Shannon entropy of productive rearrangement frequencies. Public clonotype analysis was restricted to overrepresented clonotypes comprising at least 0.05% of each patient's repertoire. Some twelve age-matched healthy donor repertoires from immuneACCESS were used as controls for clonality. Imported from immuneACCESS, the table was reduced by TCRdb to in-frame sequences with V and J called. These copies leave out some clones; in studies compared against another copy, an unresolved V gene accounts for under half, and the cause of the remainder is not known. V, J and clone size were drawn from that table, and D and trimming were deduced from the DNA. The sample profile shows about 160,000 clones; 81% of them were found once. Roughly 2% of the sample rests with the top ten.

This TCR came from a human donor with chronic lymphocytic leukemia. Source: PBMCs, taken after 12 months of ibrutinib treatment. The chain uses TRBV6-6 and TRBJ1-1, with no D gene named confidently. The DNA is TGTGCCAGCAGTTACGCAGGTGTTGTTTCTGAAGCTTTCTTT. It specifies CASSYAGVVSEAFF.